The sequence of this TCR beta chain was determined in a study of cytomegalovirus exposure and HLA in healthy donors. Whole-study findings and limits: High specificity and sensitivity for cytomegalovirus status were reported for the classifier. Cytomegalovirus-associated status was assigned to about 150 TCR beta chains. In vitro experiments confirmed that three CMV-associated chains were specific for CMV antigens.

Concerning this clone itself: As yet, its antigen is unknown.

The validation cohort, a group of around 120 subjects, included the donors and was separate from the roughly 600-subject first cohort. With 8 bases clipped from V and 9 bases from J, the junction kept 9 bases outside the gene matches. The germline V gene has CDR1 GTSNPN and CDR2 SVGIG (reference sequence). The CDR3 extends over 13 amino acids. Sequencing was performed with immunoSEQ multiplex PCR; in TCRdb, only in-frame clones are kept and a portion is missing. Among some 210,000 clones listed, around 86% were seen once. The origin of this receptor is a woman aged 18-29 years in good health and CMV-seropositive. V usage is TRBV30 and J usage is TRBJ2-1; 11 bases are a match to TRBD2. The sequenced sample consisted of PBMCs. The CDR3: CAAGLAVGREQFF. The CDR3, as DNA: TGTGCCGCGGGACTAGCGGTTGGTCGTGAGCAGTTCTTC.